This passage covers 15 T cell receptor beta chains from one sample sequenced in a study of blood T cell repertoires in COVID-19. Assay used: immunoSEQ multiplex PCR; TCRdb lists only in-frame clones, some missing. The repertoire holds hundreds of thousands of clones, approximately 92% seen once, with 0.9% to 1.2% in the top ten. Input material: PBMCs or T cells enriched from blood (not recorded which). All receptors come from a man younger than 45 who had recovered from COVID-19.

The chain joins TRBV2 to TRBJ2-5; a possible D gene is TRBD1 (5 bases). CDR1 is SNHLY and CDR2 is FYNNEI in the germline V gene. Trimming took off 7 bases at V and 1 base at J, with 13 bases between the two ends. This CDR3 spans 14 amino acids. The CDR3 sequence: CASTNRDSQETQYF. CDR3 sequence (DNA): TGTGCCAGCACTAACAGAGACAGCCAAGAGACCCAGTACTTC.

This sequence joins TRBV7-8 and TRBJ1-4; a possible D gene is TRBD1 (6 bases). V was cut by 1 base and J by 6 bases, with 24 bases left in between. The CDR3 sequence is 19 residues long. The germline V gene encodes CDR1 SGHVS and CDR2 FQNEAQ. Here the CDR3 reads CASSLVPPKVSGVYEKLFF. The CDR3 DNA reads TGTGCCAGCAGCTTAGTTCCTCCGAAGGTTTCAGGGGTTTATGAAAAACTGTTTTTT.

The sample holds a few counts of this clone. CDR3 region: CASSRITAPTENTEAFF. The CDR3 DNA follows: TGTGCCAGCAGTCGCATTACCGCCCCCACAGAGAACACTGAAGCTTTCTTT. The chain couples TRBV27 to TRBJ1-1; D not resolved. The CDR3 contains 17 residues. The V gene lost 5 bases and the J gene lost 1 base, with 20 bases spanning the gap. The germline V gene has CDR1 MNHEY and CDR2 SMNVEV (reference sequence).

This clone was seen only once. The gene calls are TRBV27 and TRBJ2-2, with a possible D match to TRBD1 (6 bases). The CDR3 extends over 15 amino acids. Trimming cost V 3 bases and J 2 bases, with 10 bases left between them. The germline gives CDR1 MNHEY, CDR2 SMNVEV (reference sequence). The CDR3 nucleotides are TGTGCCAGCAGTTTCGGCAGGGGAAACACCGGGGAGCTGTTTTTT. As protein: CASSFGRGNTGELFF.

This rearrangement joins TRBV5-6 to TRBJ2-7; the D gene is possibly TRBD2 (5 bases). CDR3 length: 14 residues. Deletions cut 2 bases from V and 6 bases from J, with 15 bases between. The V gene's germline CDR1 is SGHDT and CDR2 YYEEEE. CDR3 region: CASSFGRPAGEQYF. CDR3 DNA sequence: TGTGCCAGCAGCTTTGGCCGACCGGCGGGCGAGCAGTACTTC.

The CDR3 DNA follows: TGTGCCAGCACCCCTGGACAGGGGGAAGGGCTAGTAGAGGGCTACACCTTC. It encodes CASTPGQGEGLVEGYTF. The chain uses TRBV28 and TRBJ1-2; 10 bases map to TRBD1. The CDR3 extends over 17 amino acids. The ends lost 7 bases at V and 8 bases at J; junction bases unmatched: 19. Germline V gene lookup returns CDR1 MDHEN and CDR2 SYDVKM.

The chain carries TRBV28 and TRBJ1-5; D might be TRBD1 (5 bases). The CDR3 covers 14 residues. V was clipped by 5 bases and J by 6 bases, with 14 bases between them. Germline lookup yields CDR1 MDHEN and CDR2 SYDVKM. The CDR3 nucleotides are TGTGCCAGCAGTCCGCGGGGGTGGAGTCAGCCCCAGCATTTT. Amino acid sequence: CASSPRGWSQPQHF. Full variable domain (remainder filled in from reference TRBV28 and TRBJ1-5): DVKVTQSSRYLVKRTGEKVFLECVQDMDHENMFWYRQDPGLGLRLIYFSYDVKMKEKGDIPEGYSVSREKKERFSLILESASTNQTSMYLCASSPRGWSQPQHFGDGTRLSIL.

The table lists this clone with a count of one. This chain links TRBV6-1 with TRBJ2-2; 7 bases match TRBD2. The CDR3 contains 15 residues. The V gene end was trimmed by 3 bases and the J gene end by 7 bases; junction bases not matched to a gene: 8. The germline V gene has CDR1 MNHNS and CDR2 SASEGT. CDR3 residues: CASSEGGRMVGELFF. The CDR3 DNA follows: TGTGCCAGCAGTGAGGGGGGGAGGATGGTCGGGGAGCTGTTTTTT.

The chain joins TRBV5-5 to TRBJ2-7; tentative D call: TRBD1 (6 bases). Trimming left V 4 bases short and J 3 bases short, with 11 bases between. Germline V gene lookup returns CDR1 SGHKS and CDR2 YYEKEE (reference sequence). The CDR3 is 13 amino acids. CDR3 residues: CASSTGQLYEQYF. The CDR3 DNA is TGTGCCAGCAGCACCGGACAGCTCTACGAGCAGTACTTC.

In this sample, this clone turned up once. The rearrangement links TRBV28 to TRBJ1-6; TRBD1 might be the D (6 bases). Deletions cut 6 bases from V and 7 bases from J, with 10 bases between. The germline CDR1 and CDR2 sequences are MDHEN and SYDVKM. This CDR3 spans 13 amino acids. CDR3 protein: CASRPGQNSPLHF. CDR3 in DNA: TGTGCCAGCAGACCGGGACAAAATTCACCCCTCCACTTT.

The chain employs TRBV21-1 and TRBJ1-1; the D segment call TRBD1 is taken from the table without a DNA check. TRBV21-1 is a recognized pseudogene. The length of the CDR3 is 15 residues. The CDR3 loop reads CASSAQGGDRTITFF. DNA of the CDR3: TGTGCCAGCAGCGCTCAGGGGGGAGACAGAACAATCACTTTCTTT.

V usage is TRBV6-5 and J usage is TRBJ2-7; TRBD2 is a possible D gene (6 bases). The V gene's germline CDR1 is MNHEY and CDR2 SVGAGI. Trimming took 0 bases from V and 3 from J, leaving 9 bases between them. The CDR3 length is 14 residues. CDR3 bases: TGTGCCAGCAGTTACTCGTTCGGGGGCTACGAGCAGTACTTC. This sequence encodes CASSYSFGGYEQYF.

The J gene is TRBJ1-1, the V gene TRBV7-7; D is unclear. Germline assignment: CDR1 SSHAT and CDR2 FNYEAQ (reference sequence). Trimming removed 1 base from V and 0 bases from J, with 3 bases in between. The CDR3 covers 13 residues. DNA for the CDR3: TGTGCCAGCAGCTTAGACTTGAACACTGAAGCTTTCTTT. This encodes CASSLDLNTEAFF.

J is TRBJ2-5 and V is TRBV7-2, with D possibly matching TRBD2 (5 bases). This CDR3 is 15 amino acids long. CDR1 is SGHTA and CDR2 is FQGNSA in the germline V gene. With 3 bases removed from V and 5 bases from J, the gap between germline ends came to 16 bases. The CDR3 sequence is CASSLGFYGEETQYF. CDR3 nucleotide sequence: TGTGCCAGCAGCTTGGGGTTTTATGGGGAGGAGACCCAGTACTTC.

The gene calls are TRBV7-9 and TRBJ1-4, with a weak D call TRBD1 (5 bases). V was shortened by 7 bases and J by 1 base, with 13 bases between the two germline ends. This CDR3 region has 15 residues. Germline V gene sequence: CDR1 SEHNR, CDR2 FQNEAQ (reference sequence). CDR3 loop: CASTPQGGTNEKLFF. The DNA of the CDR3 is TGTGCCAGCACCCCCCAGGGCGGAACTAATGAAAAACTGTTTTTT.